Here is one TCR beta chain with its context. Its antigen is undetermined. Using a J-beta primer mix together with a sample-barcoded 5' primer, a second PCR was run for about 6 to 12 cycles. One entry per CDR3 protein, called by TCRdb with MiXCR from the 5' RACE reads. The sample has fewer than 750,000 distinct CDR3 sequences, around 48% seen once. This entry belongs to a study of blood T cells in healthy people across ages. Whole-study context: Capturing about one barcoded beta molecule per two T cells was achieved by template switching. Overall study results and limits: In the absence of known donor CMV status, changes in expanded clonotypes were possibly confounded. A roughly linear age-dependent decrease characterized TCR beta diversity per million T cells.

The study drew donors from healthy Caucasian individuals in Russia aged roughly 6 to 100. Sequencing input: blood. This TCR was sampled from an elderly man in good health.

CDR3 nucleotide sequence: TGTGCCATCAGTTTAACTAGCGGGAGCCTTAGCTCCTACAATGAGCAGTTCTTC. Its protein is CAISLTSGSLSSYNEQFF. The chain joins TRBV10-3 to TRBJ2-1, with 11 bases that match TRBD2. The CDR3 runs to 18 residues. The germline V gene encodes CDR1 ENHRY and CDR2 SYGVKD. Losses at the gene ends were 5 bases for V and 0 bases for J; bases not matched to a gene: 9.